This T cell receptor beta chain was sequenced during a study of blood T cell repertoires in COVID-19. Study in general: Samples came from the United States, Italy and Spain, spanning acute and convalescent COVID-19. T cells, B-cell-depleted T cells, or PBMCs provided the cDNA or gDNA that served as material.

Patients of the Seattle cohort, enrolled during active infection, were followed longitudinally. The CDR3 sequence is 12 residues long. With 4 bases removed from V and 2 bases from J, the gap between germline ends came to 6 bases. Germline lookup yields CDR1 SQVTM and CDR2 ANQGSEA. In the original processing: Quantification of nucleated cells was approximated via reference gene primer amplification. Measured with immunoSEQ multiplex PCR; TCRdb has only the in-frame clones, and not every one. V, J and clone size reflect that table, while D and trimming were determined from the DNA. The sample yields about 58,000 clones, 75% to 85% seen once.

The gene calls are TRBV29-1 and TRBJ1-3; D unresolved. Sequenced: peripheral blood. This TCR derives from a man aged 45-60 years with COVID-19, enrolled during active disease. CDR3 DNA: TGCAGCGTTGTAGTTGCTGGAAACACCATATATTTT. It is translated as CSVVVAGNTIYF.